Included here is one T cell receptor beta chain sequence, with context. These data are taken from a study of blood T cell repertoires in COVID-19. Study summary: Whether acute or convalescent, the COVID-19 samples came from the United States, Italy and Spain. PBMCs, B-cell-depleted T cells, or T cells provided the cDNA or gDNA that made up the material.

Germline V CDR1 and CDR2: SGHAT, FQNNGV. Trimming stripped 0 bases from V and 0 bases from J, with 9 bases between. The CDR3 consists of 15 residues. Per the original data handling: Estimates of nucleated cell counts were drawn from the amplification of reference gene primers. Using immunoSEQ multiplex PCR, the repertoire was profiled, and TCRdb retains in-frame clones only, with some absent. V, J and clone size are those of that table, while D and trimming were read from the DNA. The data show around 70,000 clones, about 88% seen once. The TCR sequence derives from a human donor in a cohort sampled during active COVID-19. This sequence joins TRBV11-2 and TRBJ2-7; D unclear. The specimen sequenced was peripheral blood. In nucleotides, the CDR3 is TGTGCCAGCAGCTTAGACGGGTTGGGCTCCTACGAGCAGTACTTC. Protein sequence: CASSLDGLGSYEQYF.